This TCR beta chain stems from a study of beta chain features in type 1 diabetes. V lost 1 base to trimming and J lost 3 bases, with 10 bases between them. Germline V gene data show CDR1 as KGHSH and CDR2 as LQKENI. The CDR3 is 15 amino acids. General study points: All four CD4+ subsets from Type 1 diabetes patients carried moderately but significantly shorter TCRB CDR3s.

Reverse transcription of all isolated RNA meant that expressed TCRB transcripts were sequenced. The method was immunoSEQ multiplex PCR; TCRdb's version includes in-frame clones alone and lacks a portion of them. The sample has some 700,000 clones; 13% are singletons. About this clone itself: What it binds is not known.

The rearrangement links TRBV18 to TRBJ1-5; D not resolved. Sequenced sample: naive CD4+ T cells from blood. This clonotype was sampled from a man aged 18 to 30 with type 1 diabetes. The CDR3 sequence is CASSPQAGINQPQHF. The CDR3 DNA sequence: TGTGCCAGCTCACCACAGGCGGGAATCAATCAGCCCCAGCATTTT.